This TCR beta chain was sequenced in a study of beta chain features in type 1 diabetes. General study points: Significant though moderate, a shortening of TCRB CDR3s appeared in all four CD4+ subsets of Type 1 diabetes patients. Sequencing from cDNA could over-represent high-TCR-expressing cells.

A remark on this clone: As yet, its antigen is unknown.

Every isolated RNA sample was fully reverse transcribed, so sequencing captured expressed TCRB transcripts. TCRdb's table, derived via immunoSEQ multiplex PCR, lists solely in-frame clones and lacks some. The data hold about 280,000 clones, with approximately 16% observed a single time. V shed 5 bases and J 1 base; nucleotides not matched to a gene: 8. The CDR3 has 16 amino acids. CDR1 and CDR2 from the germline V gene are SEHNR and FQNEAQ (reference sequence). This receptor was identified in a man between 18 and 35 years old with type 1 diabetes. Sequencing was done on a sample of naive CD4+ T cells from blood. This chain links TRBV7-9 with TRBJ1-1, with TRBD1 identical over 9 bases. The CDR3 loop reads CASSPYRGRENTEAFF. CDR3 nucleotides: TGTGCCAGCAGCCCATACAGGGGGCGCGAGAACACTGAAGCTTTCTTT. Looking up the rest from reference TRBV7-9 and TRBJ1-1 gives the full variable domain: DTGVSQNPRHKITKRGQNVTFRCDPISEHNRLYWYRQTLGQGPEFLTYFQNEAQLEKSRLLSDRFSAERPKGSFSTLEIQRTEQGDSAMYLCASSPYRGRENTEAFFGQGTRLTVV.